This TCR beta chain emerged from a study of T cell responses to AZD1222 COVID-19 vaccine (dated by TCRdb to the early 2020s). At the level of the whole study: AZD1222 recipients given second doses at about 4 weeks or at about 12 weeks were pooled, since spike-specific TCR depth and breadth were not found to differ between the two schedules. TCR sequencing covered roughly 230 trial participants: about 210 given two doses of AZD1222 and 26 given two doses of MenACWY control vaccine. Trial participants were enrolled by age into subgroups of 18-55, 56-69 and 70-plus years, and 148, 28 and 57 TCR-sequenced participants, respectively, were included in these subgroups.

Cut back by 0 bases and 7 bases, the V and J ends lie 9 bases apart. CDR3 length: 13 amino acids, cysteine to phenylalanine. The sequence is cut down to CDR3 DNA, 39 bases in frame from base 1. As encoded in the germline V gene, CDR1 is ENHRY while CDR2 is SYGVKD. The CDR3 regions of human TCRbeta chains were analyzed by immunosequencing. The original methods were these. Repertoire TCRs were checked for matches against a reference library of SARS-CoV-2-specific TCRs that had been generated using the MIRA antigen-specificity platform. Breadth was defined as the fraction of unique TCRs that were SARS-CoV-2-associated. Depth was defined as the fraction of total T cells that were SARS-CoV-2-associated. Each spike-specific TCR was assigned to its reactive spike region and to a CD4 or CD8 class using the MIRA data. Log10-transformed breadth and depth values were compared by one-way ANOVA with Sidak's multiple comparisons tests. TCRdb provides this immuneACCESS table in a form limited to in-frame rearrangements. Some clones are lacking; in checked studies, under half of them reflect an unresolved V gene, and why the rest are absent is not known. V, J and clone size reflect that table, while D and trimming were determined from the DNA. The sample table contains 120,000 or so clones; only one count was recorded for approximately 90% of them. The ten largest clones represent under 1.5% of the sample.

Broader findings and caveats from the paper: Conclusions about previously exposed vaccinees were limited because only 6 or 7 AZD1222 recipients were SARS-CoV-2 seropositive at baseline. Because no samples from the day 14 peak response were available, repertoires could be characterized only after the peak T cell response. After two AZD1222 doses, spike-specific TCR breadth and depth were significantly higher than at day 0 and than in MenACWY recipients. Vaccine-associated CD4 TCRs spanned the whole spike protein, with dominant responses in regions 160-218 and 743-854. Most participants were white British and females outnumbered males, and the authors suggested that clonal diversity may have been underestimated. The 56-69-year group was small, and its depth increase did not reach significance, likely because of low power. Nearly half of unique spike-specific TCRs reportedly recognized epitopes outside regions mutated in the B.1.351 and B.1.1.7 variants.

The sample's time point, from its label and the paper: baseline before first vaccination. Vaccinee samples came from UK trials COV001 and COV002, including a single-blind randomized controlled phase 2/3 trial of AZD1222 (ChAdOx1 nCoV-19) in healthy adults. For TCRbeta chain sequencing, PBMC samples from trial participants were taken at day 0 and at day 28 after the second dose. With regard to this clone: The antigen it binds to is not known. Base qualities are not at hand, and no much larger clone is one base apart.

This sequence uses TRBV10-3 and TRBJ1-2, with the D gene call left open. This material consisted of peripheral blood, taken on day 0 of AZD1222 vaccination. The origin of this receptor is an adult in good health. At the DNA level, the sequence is TGTGCCATCAGTGAGTCTCAGGAAGGTGGCTACACCTTC. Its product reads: CAISESQEGGYTF.